The next 10 T cell receptor beta chains were all read from a single sample in a study of blood T cells in healthy people across ages. Next came a second PCR, run for about 6 to 11 cycles, which used a sample-barcoded 5' primer along with a J-beta primer mix. TCRdb reprocessed the 5' RACE reads with MiXCR, giving one entry per CDR3 protein. The table records 1,100,000 or so distinct CDR3 sequences, 40% to 50% of them present only once. Sequencing used blood. Source of these receptors: a woman between 55 and 75 years old in good health.

This clonotype was seen a few times. Mismatch with germline at one junction end may stem from a read error. The V call is TRBV11-2, the J call TRBJ2-5; the D gene is possibly TRBD1 (5 bases). The CDR3 covers 17 residues. Germline V gene lookup returns CDR1 SGHAT and CDR2 FQNNGV. The CDR3 reads CASSLGTGRAIQETQYF. DNA for the CDR3: TGTGCCAGCAGCTTAGGAACTGGCAGGGCCATCCAAGAGACTCAGTACTTC.

The V call is TRBV28, the J call TRBJ2-7; 8 bases are shared with TRBD1. Germline-derived CDR1 and CDR2 are MDHEN and SYDVKM. The CDR3 sequence is 14 residues long. The junction had 9 bases not matched to a gene; V was cut back by 8 bases and J by 3 bases. The CDR3 DNA is TGTGCCAGCGGGGAGACAGGGGAGGTCTACGAGCAGTACTTC. Protein sequence: CASGETGEVYEQYF.

V and J are TRBV7-9 and TRBJ2-1, with 12 bases identical to TRBD2. V lost 1 base, J lost 6 bases, and 13 bases stayed unmatched. Looked up from germline, CDR1 is SEHNR and CDR2 is FQNEAQ (reference sequence). CDR3 size: 19 residues. CDR3 amino acids: CASSLDPDVWTSGINEQFF. DNA for the CDR3: TGTGCCAGCAGCTTAGACCCCGACGTTTGGACTAGCGGGATCAATGAGCAGTTCTTC.

As to this clonotype: A clone one base away is much larger, so this may be a read error. The chain joins TRBV9 to TRBJ2-7; TRBD2 agrees at 7 bases. The V and J ends lost 3 bases and 2 bases, in that order; junction bases with no gene match: 8. CDR1 SGDLS and CDR2 YYNGEE come from the germline V gene. There are 15 residues in the CDR3. This CDR3 is CASSGGSSGAYEQYF. The DNA of the CDR3 is TGTGCCAGCAGCGGAGGGTCTAGCGGCGCCTACGAGCAGTACTTC. Combining the CDR3 with reference TRBV9 and TRBJ2-7 gives the whole variable domain DSGVTQTPKHLITATGQRVTLRCSPRSGDLSVYWYQQSLDQGLQFLIQYYNGEERAKGNILERFSAQQFPDLHSELNLSSLELGDSALYFCASSGGSSGAYEQYFGPGTRLTVT.

This clonotype appeared a single time. For the CDR3, the DNA is TGTGCCAGCTCACCACTGGAACAGGGATCTCAGCCCCAGCATTTT. Translated, it gives CASSPLEQGSQPQHF. This chain connects TRBV18 to TRBJ1-5, with a possible D match to TRBD1 (6 bases). Germline loops: CDR1 KGHSH, CDR2 LQKENI. The CDR3 covers 15 residues. The V end lost 1 base, the J end lost 6 bases, and 13 bases lay between the germline ends.

This clonotype was observed a few times. The CDR3 sequence: CSAYKGTNEKLFF. The CDR3, as DNA: TGCAGTGCTTATAAGGGAACTAATGAAAAACTGTTTTTT. The chain is built from TRBV20-1 and TRBJ1-4; D remains unclear. CDR1 and CDR2 (germline): DFQATT, SNEGSKA (reference sequence). The CDR3 extends over 13 amino acids. Trimming left V 5 bases short and J 1 base short, with 8 bases between.

In its sample, this clonotype was seen a few times. The rearrangement links TRBV13 to TRBJ2-3; a weak D match, TRBD1 (6 bases). The CDR3 runs to 15 residues. Trimming cost V 5 bases and J 4 bases, with 16 bases left between them. Germline CDR1 PRHDT, CDR2 FYEKMQ (reference sequence). CDR3 amino acids: CASSPQGIGPDTQYF. CDR3 coding DNA: TGTGCCAGCAGCCCCCAGGGGATTGGTCCAGATACGCAGTATTTT.

This clonotype was recorded at least ten times. Here the CDR3 reads CASSSSPNLLGTSGGPYNEQFF. DNA for the CDR3: TGTGCCAGCAGCTCCTCCCCCAATCTACTGGGGACTAGCGGGGGGCCTTACAATGAGCAGTTCTTC. This chain connects TRBV11-1 to TRBJ2-1; 15 bases are a match to TRBD2. Trimming at V came to 4 bases and at J to 4 bases, leaving 20 bases not matched to a gene. CDR1 and CDR2 from the germline V gene are SGHAT and FQDESV (reference sequence). This CDR3 is 22 amino acids long.

The rearrangement uses TRBV10-2 and TRBJ2-5; the D is unclear. The DNA end lines up better with TRBJ2-7; the J call may be wrong. The CDR3 totals 13 residues. Germline CDR1 is WSHSY and CDR2 is SAAADI. The CDR3 is CASSDEFTYEQYF. The DNA for the CDR3 is TGCGCCAGCAGTGACGAGTTTACCTACGAGCAGTACTTC.

The V call is TRBV20-1, the J call TRBJ2-5, with D possibly called TRBD1 or TRBD2 (6 bases each). The V gene's germline CDR1 is DFQATT and CDR2 SNEGSKA (reference sequence). Trimming left V 6 bases short and J 11 bases short, with 16 bases between. CDR3 length: 11 amino acids. The CDR3 loop is CSATGDNEQYF. DNA of the CDR3: TGCAGTGCGACGGGGGACAATGAGCAGTACTTC.